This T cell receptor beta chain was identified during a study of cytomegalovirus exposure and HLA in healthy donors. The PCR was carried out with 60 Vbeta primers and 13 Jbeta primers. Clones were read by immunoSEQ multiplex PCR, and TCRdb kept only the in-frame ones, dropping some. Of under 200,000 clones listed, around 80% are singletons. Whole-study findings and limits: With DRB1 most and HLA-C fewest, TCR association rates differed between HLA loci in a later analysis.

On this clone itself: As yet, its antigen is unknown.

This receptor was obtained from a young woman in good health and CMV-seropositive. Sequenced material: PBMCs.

The CDR3 DNA sequence: TGTGCCAGCGCAGGGGGGAGCTCCTATAATTCACCCCTCCACTTT. Its protein is CASAGGSSYNSPLHF. The rearrangement uses TRBV6-5 and TRBJ1-6, with TRBD1 matching 7 bases. Losses at the gene ends were 8 bases for V and 0 bases for J; bases not matched to a gene: 4. There are 15 residues in the CDR3. Germline-derived CDR1 and CDR2 are MNHEY and SVGAGI.